A selection of T cell receptor beta chains follows, all from one sample in a study of CD8+ T cells in alopecia areata. TCRdb's copy holds only in-frame clones and misses some; the assay was immunoSEQ multiplex PCR. The sample has hundreds of thousands of clones, around 67% seen once. Sequenced material: CD4+ T cells sorted from blood, taken at week 0. The receptors were sampled from a human donor with alopecia areata. CDR3s include the opening cysteine and the closing phenylalanine or tryptophan. A D gene is named only where the DNA matches it firmly. Clone size is shown for a subset of rows, as once, few, many or a class of expanded clone.

-,TRBV6-5,TRBJ2-3,TRBD1,CASTPNRGNTQYF,TGTGCCAGCACCCCAAACAGGGGGAACACGCAGTATTTT
-,TRBV29-1,TRBJ1-1,TRBD1,CSVGGTGGSFF,TGCAGCGTTGGTGGGACAGGGGGCTCTTTCTTT
-,TRBV14,TRBJ2-7,TRBD1,CASKSTGGYEQYF,TGTGCCAGCAAATCGACAGGGGGCTACGAGCAGTACTTC
-,TRBV9,TRBJ1-6,-,CASSGRNSPLHF,TGTGCCAGCAGCGGGAGGAATTCACCCCTCCACTTT
once,TRBV4-2,TRBJ2-2,-,CASSQETRAGELFF,TGTGCCAGCAGCCAAGAGACTCGAGCGGGGGAGCTGTTTTTT
few,TRBV30,TRBJ1-4,-,CASGDREKLFF,TGTGCCTCAGGCGATAGGGAAAAACTGTTTTTT
-,TRBV29-1,TRBJ1-2,TRBD1,CSVHGARDRPYTF,TGCAGCGTTCACGGGGCCCGGGACAGGCCCTACACCTTC
-,TRBV7-9,TRBJ2-2,-,CASSPPSGELFF,TGTGCCAGCAGTCCACCATCCGGGGAGCTGTTTTTT
-,TRBV29-1,TRBJ1-1,-,CSVEALTAANTEAFF,TGCAGCGTTGAAGCGCTGACAGCAGCGAACACTGAAGCTTTCTTT
-,TRBV7-9,TRBJ2-1,-,CASSRSASSYNEQFF,TGTGCCAGCAGCCGCTCCGCAAGCTCCTACAATGAGCAGTTCTTC
-,TRBV2,TRBJ2-7,-,CASNPGLTYEQYF,TGTGCCAGCAACCCGGGTCTAACCTACGAGCAGTACTTC